The T cell receptor beta chain under discussion was sequenced for a study of T cells in Graves' hyperthyroidism and ophthalmopathy. Study overall: The initial diagnosis was the point when peripheral blood was collected, ahead of any treatment.

This clonotype has a count of ten or more. TCR beta CDR3 sequences were amplified from RNA transcripts. A first-round RT-PCR of the TCR CDR3 used the HTBI primer set. One entry per CDR3 protein results from TCRdb running MiXCR on the multiplex PCR reads. There are hundreds of thousands of distinct CDR3 sequences in the sample; 13% to 15% occur only once, and roughly an eighth lies in the top ten. The germline CDR1 and CDR2 sequences are KGHSH and LQKENI. The CDR3 is 14 amino acids. V dropped 3 bases and J dropped 9; count of bases not matched to a gene: 8. A patient was excluded if there was uncontrolled infection, other autoimmune disease, pregnancy or lactation.

The clonotype was recovered from a woman aged 50 to 60 with Graves' ophthalmopathy. The rearrangement links TRBV18 to TRBJ2-1; 7 bases agree with TRBD1. The sequencing sample was made of blood. The CDR3: CASSPQTGSVEQFF. CDR3 bases: TGTGCCAGCTCACCTCAGACAGGGTCGGTTGAGCAGTTCTTC.